This T cell receptor beta chain is drawn from a study of regulatory T cells in long-lasting Graves disease. For TCR beta, libraries came from iRepertoire HTBI primers and Arm-PCR of CDR3 regions. Each CDR3 protein gets one entry after TCRdb re-called the multiplex PCR reads with MiXCR. The table records almost 350,000 distinct CDR3 sequences, less than 20% of them present only once. CDR1 is DFQATT and CDR2 is SNEGSKA in the germline V gene (reference sequence). J lost 5 bases, V lost 6 bases, and 6 bases had no gene match. The CDR3 sequence is 13 residues long. Regarding time point: persistent/refractory GD, antithyroid drugs over 5 years with positive TRAb. PBMC RNA served as the TCR library source. This clonotype was seen ten or more times.

This chain joins TRBV20-1 and TRBJ1-5; TRBD1 matches at 8 bases. Sequenced here: peripheral blood mononuclear cells (PBMCs), sampled when the disease was refractory, from a patient treated with antithyroid drugs. The clonotype comes from a female donor with Graves disease. The CDR3 here is CSAHTGGDQPQHF. The CDR3 DNA follows: TGCAGTGCGCATACAGGGGGGGATCAGCCCCAGCATTTT.